Shown below are 22 T cell receptor beta chains from a single sample sequenced in a study of T cells in Graves' hyperthyroidism and ophthalmopathy (dated by TCRdb to the late 2010s). Libraries were prepared through multiplex PCR. Sequencing was carried out with an Illumina HiSeq 2000. The TCR beta CDR3 regions were amplified from the RNA transcripts. A first-round RT-PCR of the TCR CDR3 used the HTBI primer set with the Qiagen OneStep RT-PCR kit. The public reads were run again by TCRdb, first through fastp at Q25 and then through MiXCR, and only productive beta chains were kept. CDR3 protein duplicates are merged, each entry listing the most common genes and DNA. This sample holds 350,000 to 400,000 distinct CDR3 sequences; 14% to 15% were observed only once. The ten largest clones represent over 25% of the sample. Sequencing was performed on blood. These receptors originate from a woman in her twenties or thirties with Graves' hyperthyroidism.

This clonotype has just a few counts. With a much larger clone just one base away, this may be a read error. This chain joins TRBV11-2 and TRBJ2-5; D is possibly TRBD1 (6 bases). The J call could be wrong; TRBJ2-1 is a better fit for the DNA end. This CDR3 has 16 amino acids. Germline V CDR1 and CDR2: SGHAT, FQNNGV. The CDR3, as DNA: TGTGCCAGCAGCTTAGGTGGGGGTCTGGGACAAGAGACCCAGTTCTTC. Its translation is CASSLGGGLGQETQFF.

The chain has TRBV6-1 and TRBJ1-5; D might be TRBD1 (5 bases). This CDR3 spans 13 amino acids. Looked up from germline, CDR1 is MNHNS and CDR2 is SASEGT. Trimming took 6 bases from V and 9 from J, leaving 15 bases between them. The CDR3 region is CASRRGASRPQHF. In DNA, the CDR3 is TGTGCCAGCAGGCGAGGGGCAAGTCGGCCCCAGCATTTT.

This clonotype showed up many times. The genes are TRBV3-1 and TRBJ1-6; perhaps TRBD1 as D (5 bases). The CDR3 is 16 residues long. The V and J ends lost 1 base and 4 bases respectively, with 11 bases between them. Germline CDR1 is LGHDT and CDR2 is YNNKEL (reference sequence). CDR3 in amino acids: CASSQVAGRYNSPLHF. The CDR3 coding sequence is TGTGCCAGCAGCCAAGTCGCAGGGAGGTATAATTCACCCCTCCACTTT.

This clonotype was detected ten times or more. V is TRBV28 and J is TRBJ1-1; 8 bases map to TRBD1. The germline gives CDR1 MDHEN, CDR2 SYDVKM. Germline trimming cut 4 bases from V and 1 base from J; bases unmatched to any gene: 8. The CDR3 extends over 16 amino acids. The CDR3 region has the DNA TGTGCCAGCAGTTCCCCCACAGGGGGATCGAACACTGAAGCTTTCTTT. Its translation: CASSSPTGGSNTEAFF.

This clonotype appeared a few times. This chain joins TRBV3-1 and TRBJ2-7, with D maybe TRBD1 (6 bases). The CDR3 runs 14 residues. Trimming cost V 1 base and J 4 bases, with 11 bases left between them. Germline V CDR1 and CDR2: LGHDT, YNNKEL (reference sequence). CDR3 bases: TGTGCCAGCAGCCAAGGACGGACAGCATACGAGCAGTACTTC. Translating gives CASSQGRTAYEQYF.

This clonotype was observed many times. The chain recombines TRBV12-3 or TRBV12-4 with TRBJ2-6; no reliable D call. V was clipped by 7 bases and J by 4 bases, with 11 bases between them. The CDR3 runs 14 residues. CDR3 loop: CASTIRAGANVLTF. As DNA, the CDR3 is TGTGCCAGCACCATCCGAGCCGGGGCCAACGTCCTGACTTTC.

V and J are TRBV10-2 and TRBJ2-7; TRBD1 is a possible D gene (6 bases). Germline loops: CDR1 WSHSY, CDR2 SAAADI. The CDR3 totals 13 residues. V was clipped by 10 bases and J by 5 bases, with 18 bases between them. The CDR3 bases are TGCGCCACCTCAGCGACAGGCCTTAACGAGCAGTACTTC. Translated: CATSATGLNEQYF.

In DNA form, the CDR3 reads TGTGCCAGCAGTTTTAGGGGGATGAGCACTGAAGCTTTCTTT. Translation gives CASSFRGMSTEAFF. The V call is TRBV28, the J call TRBJ1-1; D is perhaps TRBD1 (6 bases). The CDR3 contains 14 residues. Trimming took 3 bases from V and 4 from J, leaving 12 bases between them. CDR1 is MDHEN and CDR2 is SYDVKM in the germline V gene.

This clonotype came up a few times. The chain carries TRBV12-3 or TRBV12-4 and TRBJ1-6; D is unresolved. The CDR3 is made up of 13 amino acids. The V and J ends lost 4 bases and 14 bases respectively, with 15 bases between them. The CDR3 DNA follows: TGTGCCAGCAGTTATGCGTTTCGCTCATCCCTCCACTTT. Amino acid sequence: CASSYAFRSSLHF.

This clonotype was counted between two and nine times. The chain is built from TRBV20-1 and TRBJ2-5; TRBD2 aligns across 9 bases. This CDR3 spans 15 amino acids. V was pared by 3 bases and J by 4 bases, with 9 bases of the junction left unmatched. Germline V lookup: CDR1 DFQATT, CDR2 SNEGSKA (reference sequence). The CDR3: CSARDSGTSLETQYF. DNA for the CDR3: TGCAGTGCTAGGGACTCCGGGACTAGCCTAGAGACCCAGTACTTC.

J is TRBJ2-1 and V is TRBV7-9, with 8 bases matching TRBD2. The CDR3 sequence is 15 residues long. Trimming at V came to 2 bases and at J to 8 bases, leaving 8 bases not matched to a gene. Germline CDR1 SEHNR, CDR2 FQNEAQ (reference sequence). The CDR3 spells CASSLQVGRGDEQFF. The CDR3 DNA reads as TGTGCCAGCAGCTTACAAGTCGGGAGGGGAGATGAGCAGTTCTTC.

For this clonotype: Since a much larger clone is just one base distant, this may be a read error. This chain connects TRBV18 to TRBJ1-5; perhaps TRBD1 as D (5 bases). Germline V gene sequence: CDR1 KGHSH, CDR2 LQKENI. The CDR3 covers 15 residues. Trimming took 2 bases from V and 1 from J, leaving 9 bases between them. The CDR3 here is CASSPRGNSNQPQHF. The CDR3, as DNA: TGTGCCAGCTCACCAAGGGGCAACAGCAATCAGCCCCAGCATTTT.

The sample holds a few counts of this clonotype. The rearrangement joins TRBV27 to TRBJ2-1; 8 nucleotides agree with TRBD2. Germline assignment: CDR1 MNHEY and CDR2 SMNVEV (reference sequence). The CDR3 contains 17 residues. V was clipped by 5 bases and J by 3 bases; unmatched bases: 12. CDR3 nucleotides: TGTGCCAGCAGTCCCCTCGGGGGGGAAGACGACTACAATGAGCAGTTCTTC. Translating it yields CASSPLGGEDDYNEQFF.

This clonotype has at least ten counts. The chain joins TRBV20-1 to TRBJ2-7; D perhaps matches TRBD2 (6 bases). V was trimmed by 5 bases and J by 2 bases, leaving 19 bases between them. Germline V gives CDR1 DFQATT, CDR2 SNEGSKA (reference sequence). The length of the CDR3 is 15 residues. The CDR3 nucleotides read TGCAGTGCTCCTACCCCGGGAGACCGCACCTACGAGCAGTACTTC. It translates to CSAPTPGDRTYEQYF.

This rearrangement joins TRBV2 to TRBJ2-7; TRBD1 agrees at 11 bases. With V trimmed by 11 bases and J by 7 bases, 13 bases remained unmatched. Germline CDR1 SNHLY, CDR2 FYNNEI. CDR3 length: 14 residues. CDR3 coding DNA: TGTGCCGGATCCCGGGACAGGGGGGCCGGGGAGCAGTACTTC. This translates into CAGSRDRGAGEQYF.

This clonotype was seen ten or more times. This rearrangement joins TRBV12-3 or TRBV12-4 to TRBJ2-3; TRBD2 aligns across 14 bases. CDR3 length: 18 amino acids. Trimming removed 5 bases from V and 0 bases from J; junction bases left unmatched: 7. The CDR3 nucleotides are TGTGCCAGCAGTGGGGGACTAGCGGGAGTTGGCAGCACAGATACGCAGTATTTT. The encoded protein is CASSGGLAGVGSTDTQYF.

This clonotype was seen repeatedly, ten times or more. V and J are TRBV3-1 and TRBJ1-6, with D hard to call. This CDR3 is 15 amino acids long. The germline V gene has CDR1 LGHDT and CDR2 YNNKEL (reference sequence). The ends were cut back, 0 bases at V and 6 bases at J, with 9 bases in the middle. The DNA for the CDR3 is TGTGCCAGCAGCCAAGAATCGACACGTAATTCACCCCTCCACTTT. Its translation: CASSQESTRNSPLHF.

The chain employs TRBV11-3 and TRBJ2-1; 9 nucleotides agree with TRBD2. CDR3 length: 22 residues. The J segment lost 5 bases and the V segment lost 0 bases, leaving 23 bases of the junction unmatched. Germline V CDR1 and CDR2: SGHNT, YENEEA. CDR3 protein: CASSLDLPRGSGRRSRNNEQFF. The DNA for the CDR3 is TGTGCCAGCAGCTTAGATCTCCCTCGGGGTAGCGGGAGAAGGTCACGTAACAATGAGCAGTTCTTC.

The chain carries TRBV6-6 and TRBJ2-7; 9 bases agree with TRBD2. The CDR3 spans 16 residues. CDR1 and CDR2 from the germline V gene are MNHNY and SVGAGI (reference sequence). J was trimmed by 0 bases and V by 2 bases; bases with no gene match: 5. Here the CDR3 DNA reads TGTGCCAGCAGTTACGCTAGTAGCGGGAGCTCCTACGAGCAGTACTTC. It codes for CASSYASSGSSYEQYF.

The chain has TRBV19 and TRBJ2-7, with 8 positions matching TRBD1. V was clipped by 6 bases and J by 0 bases; unmatched bases: 4. Germline V gene lookup returns CDR1 LNHDA and CDR2 SQIVND (reference sequence). This CDR3 has 14 residues. The CDR3 DNA sequence: TGTGCCAGTAGCGCAGGGGGCTTCTCCTACGAGCAGTACTTC. Encoded protein: CASSAGGFSYEQYF.

This clonotype was found many times. The chain joins TRBV2 to TRBJ1-3, with D hard to call. V shed 4 bases and J shed 6 bases, with 13 bases lying between them. The CDR3 length is 14 residues. From germline, CDR1 is SNHLY and CDR2 FYNNEI. CDR3 loop: CASSATARTNTIYF. Here the CDR3 DNA reads TGTGCCAGCAGTGCGACCGCCCGAACAAACACCATATATTTT.

For this clonotype: A read error is possible here, since a much larger clone lies one base away. V and J are TRBV15 and TRBJ2-1, with 7 bases aligning to TRBD1. Germline assignment: CDR1 LNHNV and CDR2 YYDKDF (reference sequence). The CDR3 is 16 residues long. In nucleotides, the CDR3 is TGTGCCACCAGCAGAGCCCCGACAGGGTCCTACGATGAGCAGTTCTTC. Protein product: CATSRAPTGSYDEQFF.